The 32 T cell receptor beta chains reported below all come from one sample, sequenced in a study of cytomegalovirus exposure and HLA in healthy donors. The method was immunoSEQ multiplex PCR; TCRdb's version includes in-frame clones alone and lacks a portion of them. Among under 300,000 clones listed, 90% were seen once. The source material was PBMCs. Receptors were obtained from a woman under 30 in good health and CMV-seronegative.

This clone was observed a few times. V is TRBV4-2 and J is TRBJ1-3, with 10 positions matching TRBD1. CDR3 size: 15 residues. V dropped 1 base and J dropped 8; count of bases not matched to a gene: 5. The germline V gene encodes CDR1 LGHNA and CDR2 YNFKEQ. In nucleotides, the CDR3 is TGTGCCAGCAGCCAAGGGGACAGGGGCGGCCACACCATATATTTT. Translating it yields CASSQGDRGGHTIYF.

A remark on this clone: Different DNA sequences within this sample yield the same CDR3. J is TRBJ1-2 and V is TRBV28, with D unresolved. The CDR3 is 12 residues long. Trimming pared 6 bases from V and 2 bases from J, leaving 7 bases between. Germline V gene lookup returns CDR1 MDHEN and CDR2 SYDVKM. The CDR3 DNA follows: TGTGCCAGCAGCCCGTCCAACTATGGCTACACCTTC. Protein product: CASSPSNYGYTF.

This chain uses TRBV4-1 with TRBJ1-1; 8 positions agree with TRBD1. Germline CDR1 and CDR2: MGHRA and YSYEKL. Unmatched junction bases numbered 5, after V lost 1 base and J lost 4 bases. The CDR3 has 15 residues. CDR3 coding DNA: TGCGCCAGCAGCCAAGTCAGGGGGCGATCCACTGAAGCTTTCTTT. This translates into CASSQVRGRSTEAFF.

V gene TRBV9 combines with J gene TRBJ2-2, with 7 bases fitting TRBD1. CDR1 is SGDLS and CDR2 is YYNGEE in the germline V gene. V dropped 0 bases and J dropped 3; count of bases not matched to a gene: 5. The CDR3 sequence is 16 residues long. CDR3 loop: CASSVGQGYHTGELFF. The CDR3 region has the DNA TGTGCCAGCAGCGTAGGACAGGGCTACCACACCGGGGAGCTGTTTTTT.

The chain has TRBV4-1 and TRBJ1-2; D gene ambiguous. V shed 2 bases and J shed 4 bases, with 11 bases lying between them. There are 14 residues in the CDR3. Germline assignment: CDR1 MGHRA and CDR2 YSYEKL. The CDR3 reads CASSQRTNLYGYTF. The DNA for the CDR3 is TGCGCCAGCAGCCAACGAACAAACCTCTATGGCTACACCTTC.

The V and J genes are TRBV29-1 and TRBJ1-2, with D uncertain. Trimming took off 6 bases at V and 3 bases at J, with 14 bases between the two ends. The CDR3 spans 13 residues. Looked up from germline, CDR1 is SQVTM and CDR2 is ANQGSEA. CDR3 region: CSVASGVDYGYTF. The DNA of the CDR3 is TGCAGCGTGGCTAGCGGGGTTGACTATGGCTACACCTTC. Variable domain in full (rest from reference TRBV29-1 and TRBJ1-2): SAVISQKPSRDICQRGTSLTIQCQVDSQVTMMFWYRQQPGQSLTLIATANQGSEATYESGFVIDKFPISRPNLTFSTLTVSNMSPEDSSIYLCSVASGVDYGYTFGSGTRLTVV.

The chain combines TRBV7-6 with TRBJ2-3; 10 bases match TRBD2. From germline, CDR1 is SGHVS and CDR2 FNYEAQ. There are 17 residues in the CDR3. The ends lost 0 bases at V and 4 bases at J; junction bases unmatched: 7. This CDR3 is CASSLAYRLAGADTQYF. CDR3 sequence (DNA): TGTGCCAGCAGCTTAGCGTATAGGCTAGCGGGGGCAGATACGCAGTATTTT. The entire variable domain, with the rest obtained from reference TRBV7-6 and TRBJ2-3, is as follows: GAGVSQSPRYKVTKRGQDVALRCDPISGHVSLYWYRQALGQGPEFLTYFNYEAQQDKSGLPNDRFSAERPEGSISTLTIQRTEQRDSAMYRCASSLAYRLAGADTQYFGPGTRLTVL.

The chain carries TRBV2 and TRBJ1-4, with TRBD1 matching 9 bases. V lost 7 bases, J lost 7 bases, and 4 bases stayed unmatched. Germline CDR1 SNHLY, CDR2 FYNNEI. This CDR3 is built from 13 residues. CDR3 amino acids: CASIGQGLEKLFF. CDR3 nucleotide sequence: TGTGCCAGCATTGGACAGGGGCTTGAAAAACTGTTTTTT.

V usage is TRBV9 and J usage is TRBJ2-2, with 7 bases fitting TRBD1. Per the germline V gene, CDR1 is SGDLS and CDR2 is YYNGEE. V lost 1 base and J lost 6; bases outside the gene matches: 6. The CDR3 sequence is 15 residues long. The CDR3 nucleotides are TGTGCCAGCAGCGTAAGGGGACAGCCCCCCGGGGAGCTGTTTTTT. This sequence encodes CASSVRGQPPGELFF.

The V and J genes are TRBV5-1 and TRBJ2-5; TRBD1 matches at 7 bases. Germline V lookup: CDR1 SGHRS, CDR2 YFSETQ. Unmatched junction bases numbered 19, after V lost 6 bases and J lost 5 bases. There are 17 residues in the CDR3. CDR3 region: CASKTTVTGWTQETQYF. Here the CDR3 DNA reads TGCGCCAGCAAAACAACGGTGACAGGGTGGACCCAGGAGACCCAGTACTTC.

This sequence joins TRBV11-3 and TRBJ2-1, with TRBD2 identical over 10 bases. In germline, CDR1 is SGHNT, CDR2 YENEEA. The V gene end was trimmed by 1 base and the J gene end by 4 bases; junction bases not matched to a gene: 4. The CDR3 runs 16 residues. The CDR3 nucleotides read TGTGCCAGCAGCTTAGGAGTAGCGGGGGGTTACAATGAGCAGTTCTTC. This sequence encodes CASSLGVAGGYNEQFF.

This chain joins TRBV7-9 and TRBJ1-2; D not resolved. The CDR3 has 14 residues. CDR1 and CDR2 from the germline V gene are SEHNR and FQNEAQ (reference sequence). V lost 0 bases and J 1 base, leaving 6 bases between the germline ends. The chain's CDR3 is CASSLAQVNYGYTF. The CDR3 region has the DNA TGTGCCAGCAGCTTAGCCCAGGTTAACTATGGCTACACCTTC.

The chain employs TRBV4-2 and TRBJ1-1; D is perhaps TRBD1 (6 bases). The germline V gene encodes CDR1 LGHNA and CDR2 YNFKEQ. V was shortened by 0 bases and J by 0 bases, with 11 bases between the two germline ends. CDR3 length: 16 residues. The CDR3 DNA is TGTGCCAGCAGCCAAGAAAACAGGGAGTTGAACACTGAAGCTTTCTTT. Translation gives CASSQENRELNTEAFF.

J is TRBJ1-6 and V is TRBV5-1; D gene uncertain. CDR1 and CDR2 from the germline V gene are SGHRS and YFSETQ. This CDR3 spans 17 amino acids. The V and J ends lost 3 bases and 5 bases respectively, with 18 bases between them. CDR3 protein: CASSYTLRGGNNSPLHF. CDR3 DNA sequence: TGCGCCAGCAGCTACACTCTACGCGGCGGTAATAATTCACCCCTCCACTTT.

The chain couples TRBV4-1 to TRBJ2-1; 7 bases match TRBD2. The CDR3 consists of 16 residues. Unmatched junction bases numbered 6, after V lost 1 base and J lost 3 bases. The V gene's germline CDR1 is MGHRA and CDR2 YSYEKL. CDR3 coding DNA: TGCGCCAGCAGCCAAGGGGGGGGGTATGGCTACAATGAGCAGTTCTTC. Protein sequence: CASSQGGGYGYNEQFF.

This chain joins TRBV6-1 and TRBJ2-1, with 9 nucleotides matching TRBD1. J lost 3 bases, V lost 1 base, and 1 base had no gene match. CDR3 length: 15 residues. Germline-derived CDR1 and CDR2 are MNHNS and SASEGT. DNA for the CDR3: TGTGCCAGCAGTGAAGAGACAGGGGGCTACAATGAGCAGTTCTTC. The encoded protein is CASSEETGGYNEQFF.

This CDR3 is CASSARGAYEQYF. The CDR3 DNA reads TGTGCCAGCAGCGCCAGGGGGGCCTACGAGCAGTACTTC. V usage is TRBV13 and J usage is TRBJ2-7; D perhaps matches TRBD1 (7 bases). Trimming took 5 bases from V and 2 from J, leaving 10 bases between them. The CDR3 runs to 13 residues. Looked up from germline, CDR1 is PRHDT and CDR2 is FYEKMQ (reference sequence).

The chain employs TRBV7-2 and TRBJ1-2, with a tentative D call TRBD1 (5 bases). CDR1 is SGHTA and CDR2 is FQGNSA in the germline V gene. The CDR3 runs 14 residues. V was shortened by 6 bases and J by 8 bases, with 19 bases between the two germline ends. The CDR3 region has the DNA TGTGCCAGCAGTTACCGGGGAGGGGAAGGCGGCTACACCTTC. Translation gives CASSYRGGEGGYTF.

This chain uses TRBV27 with TRBJ1-6; D is ambiguous. Germline V gene lookup returns CDR1 MNHEY and CDR2 SMNVEV (reference sequence). Trimming removed 6 bases from V and 3 bases from J, with 12 bases in between. The CDR3 length is 15 residues. The CDR3 DNA follows: TGTGCCAGCAGCTACTCCGCTGACTATAATTCACCCCTCCACTTT. Protein product: CASSYSADYNSPLHF.

A single count supports this clone. The rearrangement links TRBV7-9 to TRBJ2-1; D might be TRBD1 (6 bases). V shed 5 bases and J shed 0 bases, with 14 bases lying between them. The germline CDR1 and CDR2 sequences are SEHNR and FQNEAQ (reference sequence). CDR3 length: 16 amino acids. CDR3 DNA sequence: TGTGCCAGCAGCCCGGGACAAAGTAGCTCCTACAATGAGCAGTTCTTC. Protein sequence: CASSPGQSSSYNEQFF.

CDR3 protein: CASSSAPERSNTGELFF. CDR3 bases: TGTGCCAGCAGTTCCGCCCCCGAGAGGTCGAACACCGGGGAGCTGTTTTTT. The chain has TRBV27 and TRBJ2-2; no firm D call. V gave up 4 bases and J gave up 0 bases, with 15 bases separating them. CDR1 and CDR2 (germline): MNHEY, SMNVEV (reference sequence). The CDR3 has 17 amino acids.

In its sample, this clone was seen once. The chain carries TRBV6-4 and TRBJ2-7; D might be TRBD1 (6 bases). Germline V lookup: CDR1 MRHNA, CDR2 SNTAGT. This CDR3 comprises 13 residues. Trimming removed 9 bases from V and 0 bases from J, with 12 bases in between. The CDR3 DNA reads as TGTGCCAGAAGAGGGGACAACTCCTACGAGCAGTACGTC. Translating it yields CARRGDNSYEQYV.

The gene calls are TRBV28 and TRBJ2-1; 11 nucleotides agree with TRBD2. The V segment lost 5 bases and the J segment 5 bases; nucleotides outside the gene matches: 8. This CDR3 comprises 16 residues. Per the germline V gene, CDR1 is MDHEN and CDR2 is SYDVKM. In DNA form, the CDR3 reads TGTGCCAGCAGTCCGGCTAGCGGGGGGAACCACAATGAGCAGTTCTTC. This sequence encodes CASSPASGGNHNEQFF.

The V call is TRBV7-9, the J call TRBJ1-1; D is possibly TRBD1 (5 bases). With 3 bases removed from V and 7 bases from J, the gap between germline ends came to 12 bases. CDR1 and CDR2 (germline): SEHNR, FQNEAQ (reference sequence). This CDR3 comprises 13 residues. CDR3 coding DNA: TGTGCCAGCAGCTTTCGGGGGACTGATGAAGCTTTCTTT. Its translation: CASSFRGTDEAFF.

V is TRBV28 and J is TRBJ1-2; 10 positions agree with TRBD1. Germline loops: CDR1 MDHEN, CDR2 SYDVKM. CDR3 length: 16 residues. V lost 6 bases, J lost 3 bases, and 10 bases stayed unmatched. CDR3: CASRDPRTGGDYGYTF. The CDR3 coding sequence is TGTGCCAGCAGAGACCCCCGGACAGGGGGGGACTATGGCTACACCTTC.

The rearrangement joins TRBV9 to TRBJ2-1; 10 nucleotides line up with TRBD1. V gave up 6 bases and J gave up 7 bases; unmatched junction bases: 10. Germline CDR1 reads SGDLS; CDR2 reads YYNGEE. The CDR3 spans 15 residues. The CDR3 is CASTTGGTGVNEQFF. Written as DNA, the CDR3 is TGTGCCAGCACCACCGGAGGGACAGGGGTTAATGAGCAGTTCTTC.

The chain uses TRBV28 and TRBJ2-7; 9 nucleotides match TRBD1. The CDR3 sequence is 14 residues long. V was pared by 7 bases and J by 5 bases, with 9 bases of the junction left unmatched. CDR1 and CDR2 (germline): MDHEN, SYDVKM. CDR3 in amino acids: CASTQGTGYNEQYV. CDR3 coding DNA: TGTGCCAGCACCCAAGGGACAGGGTACAACGAGCAGTACGTC.

V usage is TRBV5-6 and J usage is TRBJ2-1, with 9 bases fitting TRBD2. CDR1 SGHDT and CDR2 YYEEEE come from the germline V gene. Trimming at V came to 3 bases and at J to 10 bases, leaving 14 bases not matched to a gene. This CDR3 region has 16 residues. The CDR3 sequence is CASSSPLRGGFGEQFF. In DNA form, the CDR3 reads TGTGCCAGCAGCTCCCCCCTGCGGGGGGGATTCGGGGAGCAGTTCTTC.

The rearrangement joins TRBV4-1 to TRBJ1-1; D gene unclear. Germline V gene sequence: CDR1 MGHRA, CDR2 YSYEKL. The CDR3 runs 13 residues. The V end lost 1 base, the J end lost 1 base, and 4 bases lay between the germline ends. For the CDR3, the DNA is TGCGCCAGCAGCCAAGGACAGAACACTGAAGCTTTCTTT. Translated, it gives CASSQGQNTEAFF.

The rearrangement uses TRBV5-1 and TRBJ2-1; 9 nucleotides align to TRBD2. The CDR3 contains 16 residues. Germline V lookup: CDR1 SGHRS, CDR2 YFSETQ. V was clipped by 2 bases and J by 2 bases; unmatched bases: 5. The CDR3 DNA follows: TGCGCCAGCAGCTTACTTAGCGGGGGACCCTACAATGAGCAGTTCTTC. The encoded protein is CASSLLSGGPYNEQFF.

The gene calls are TRBV6-1 and TRBJ2-1, with 7 bases matching TRBD2. J was trimmed by 4 bases and V by 4 bases; bases with no gene match: 7. Germline assignment: CDR1 MNHNS and CDR2 SASEGT. The CDR3 sequence is 15 residues long. CDR3 sequence (DNA): TGTGCCAGCAGTGCCTCTAGCGGAGGTTACAATGAGCAGTTCTTC. Protein sequence: CASSASSGGYNEQFF.

The J gene is TRBJ1-6, the V gene TRBV7-9, with a possible D match to TRBD1 (5 bases). The CDR3 is 13 amino acids. With 2 bases removed from V and 14 bases from J, the gap between germline ends came to 13 bases. Per germline, CDR1 SEHNR and CDR2 FQNEAQ (reference sequence). CDR3 nucleotide sequence: TGTGCCAGCAGCTTAATAGGAGGGGAGTCCCTCCACTTT. Protein: CASSLIGGESLHF.